Below, 2 T cell receptor beta chains from the same sample are listed, as sequenced in a study of T cells after yellow fever vaccination. TCRdb re-called the 5' RACE reads with MiXCR, one entry per CDR3 protein. The sample includes roughly 330,000 distinct CDR3 sequences, roughly 4.3% of them seen just once. Sequenced material: PBMCs, taken 5 days after the yellow fever booster vaccination. Receptors were obtained from a man aged 18 to 30 who received the YFV17D yellow fever vaccine.

This clonotype occurred many times. The chain joins TRBV7-9 to TRBJ1-5; 7 bases match TRBD1. Germline assignment: CDR1 SEHNR and CDR2 FQNEAQ (reference sequence). Losses at the gene ends were 5 bases for V and 4 bases for J; bases not matched to a gene: 5. This CDR3 has 14 residues. In DNA form, the CDR3 reads TGTGCCAGCAGCCCCCGGGACAGAAATCAGCCCCAGCATTTT. Translating it yields CASSPRDRNQPQHF.

A few counts support this clonotype. V is TRBV4-3 and J is TRBJ2-7; TRBD2 agrees at 8 bases. CDR1 is LGHNA and CDR2 is YSLEER in the germline V gene. This CDR3 has 17 amino acids. Trimming removed 3 bases from V and 0 bases from J; junction bases left unmatched: 10. In DNA, the CDR3 is TGCGCCAGCAGCCAGGATACTAGCGGCCCGCTCTCCTACGAGCAGTACTTC. Translating it yields CASSQDTSGPLSYEQYF.